The entry that follows covers one TCR beta chain sequence. Its antigen remains unknown. A junction end diverges from the germline sequence, so it may reflect a read error. This CDR3 has 15 residues. Germline V gene sequence: CDR1 LNHDA, CDR2 SQIVND (reference sequence). The data belong to a study of OX40 agonist ivuxolimab in advanced cancers. Study overall: Dose-escalation patients' cancers were hepatocellular carcinoma, melanoma, renal cell or head and neck cancer.

General study points: The authors also found low normalized T-cell clonal expansion in some nonresponders.

Assay: immunoSEQ multiplex PCR; the TCRdb copy retains only in-frame clones and omits some. The sample yields some 130,000 clones, 90% seen once. The receptor was derived from an adult with an advanced solid tumor such as melanoma, head and neck, liver or kidney cancer. The sequencing used CD4+ or CD8+ T cells sorted from blood, collected in a trial of the OX40 agonist ivuxolimab. The chain employs TRBV19 and TRBJ2-3, with TRBD1 matching over 10 bases. The CDR3 nucleotides are TGTGCCAGTGGTATCCGGGACAGGGGAACAGATACGCAGTATTTT. This encodes CASGIRDRGTDTQYF.